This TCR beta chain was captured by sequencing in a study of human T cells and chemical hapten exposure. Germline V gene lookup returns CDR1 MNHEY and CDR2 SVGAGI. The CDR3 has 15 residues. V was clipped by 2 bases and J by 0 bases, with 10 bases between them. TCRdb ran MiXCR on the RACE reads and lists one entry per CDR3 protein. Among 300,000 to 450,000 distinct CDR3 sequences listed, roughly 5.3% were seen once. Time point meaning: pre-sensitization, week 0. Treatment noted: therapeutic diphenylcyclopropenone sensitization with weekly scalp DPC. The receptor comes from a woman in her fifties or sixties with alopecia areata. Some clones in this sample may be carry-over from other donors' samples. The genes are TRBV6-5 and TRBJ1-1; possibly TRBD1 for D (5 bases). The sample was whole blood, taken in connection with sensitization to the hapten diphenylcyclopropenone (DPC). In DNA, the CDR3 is TGTGCCAGCAGTTACAGTTCGACAGTGAACACTGAAGCTTTCTTT. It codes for CASSYSSTVNTEAFF.